This TCR beta chain was identified during a study of long-term antiretroviral therapy in people with HIV. Regarding the study as a whole: Pre-ART clonal expansions dominated every time point's repertoire. Diversity measured after ART increased yet remained under transplant donor controls. CDR3 lengths in HIV samples spanned a narrower range than controls.

In its sample, this clone was seen a few times. Its target is not known. The United States was where all participants with HIV were treated. Researchers ran immunoSEQ v3.0 at survey level. The method was immunoSEQ multiplex PCR; TCRdb's version includes in-frame clones alone and lacks a portion of them. The table lists around 37,000 clones, 65% to 90% of them singletons. There are 13 residues in the CDR3. Trimming pared 3 bases from V and 6 bases from J, leaving 12 bases between. Germline CDR1 MNHEY, CDR2 SMNVEV (reference sequence). The starting material was unsorted PBMCs, obtained 3.3 years after starting antiretroviral therapy. The origin of this receptor is a man younger than 35 with HIV. The chain recombines TRBV27 with TRBJ2-7, with a tentative D call TRBD2 (6 bases). This CDR3 is CASSLGLPSEQYF. The CDR3 coding sequence is TGTGCCAGCAGTTTGGGACTTCCTAGCGAGCAGTACTTC.